These 23 T cell receptor beta chains were all obtained from the same sample, sequenced in a study of identical twins. From the 5' RACE reads, TCRdb called clonotypes with MiXCR, one entry per CDR3 protein. The sample consists of about 260,000 distinct CDR3 sequences, 5.5% to 8% of them appearing once. These same data were also listed under a study on yellow fever vaccine responses in identical twins.

Sequencing was performed on memory (CD45RO+) T cells sorted from blood. All receptors come from a woman under 30 in good health.

CDR3 bases: TGTGCCAGCAGTTTTGAGGGGCGAACTGAAGCTTTCTTT. It codes for CASSFEGRTEAFF. The chain couples TRBV12-3 or TRBV12-4 to TRBJ1-1, with D perhaps TRBD1 (5 bases). Deletions cut 3 bases from V and 5 bases from J, with 10 bases between. CDR3 length: 13 amino acids.

The V and J genes are TRBV24-1 and TRBJ2-1, with TRBD2 matching 13 bases. CDR1 and CDR2 (germline): KGHDR, SFDVKD. CDR3 length: 18 residues. Trimming cost V 4 bases and J 4 bases; bases outside gene matches: 9. Written as DNA, the CDR3 is TGTGCCACCAGTGAGGGGACTAGCGGGATCCCCATTTACAATGAGCAGTTCTTC. Translation: CATSEGTSGIPIYNEQFF.

This clonotype was observed many times. The CDR3 loop reads CASSEAGIWKNTEAFF. The CDR3 bases are TGTGCCAGCAGTGAGGCCGGGATATGGAAGAACACTGAAGCTTTCTTT. V and J are TRBV25-1 and TRBJ1-1, with D unresolved. The germline gives CDR1 MGHDK, CDR2 SYGVNS. With 3 bases removed from V and 1 base from J, the gap between germline ends came to 15 bases. The CDR3 length is 16 residues.

This clonotype was counted ten times or more. The gene calls are TRBV2 and TRBJ2-1, with 10 bases aligning to TRBD2. Germline V gives CDR1 SNHLY, CDR2 FYNNEI. The trim removed 5 bases at V and 2 bases at J, leaving 3 bases unmatched. The CDR3 has 15 residues. The CDR3 nucleotides are TGTGCCAGCAGTCTCGGACTAGCGGCCTACAATGAGCAGTTCTTC. Translating gives CASSLGLAAYNEQFF.

The chain has TRBV5-1 and TRBJ2-1; a possible D gene is TRBD2 (5 bases). This CDR3 comprises 14 residues. V gave up 7 bases and J gave up 0 bases, with 11 bases separating them. From germline, CDR1 is SGHRS and CDR2 YFSETQ. The CDR3 DNA is TGCGCCAGCCACGGGGAGAGCTCCTACAATGAGCAGTTCTTC. This sequence encodes CASHGESSYNEQFF.

This clonotype occurred many times. The CDR3 sequence is CASGTGSVNTEAFF. The CDR3 DNA is TGTGCGTCCGGGACAGGGTCTGTAAACACTGAAGCTTTCTTT. The chain carries TRBV15 and TRBJ1-1; the match to TRBD1 covers 9 bases. From germline, CDR1 is LNHNV and CDR2 YYDKDF (reference sequence). There are 14 residues in the CDR3.

The chain recombines TRBV2 with TRBJ1-2; TRBD1 agrees at 7 bases. Trimming cost V 6 bases and J 1 base; bases outside gene matches: 5. In germline, CDR1 is SNHLY, CDR2 FYNNEI. The CDR3 has 14 residues. CDR3 DNA sequence: TGTGCCAGCAGGACAGGGACGATTAACTATGGCTACACCTTC. This encodes CASRTGTINYGYTF. Variable domain in full (rest from reference TRBV2 and TRBJ1-2): EPEVTQTPSHQVTQMGQEVILRCVPISNHLYFYWYRQILGQKVEFLVSFYNNEISEKSEIFDDQFSVERPDGSNFTLKIRSTKLEDSAMYFCASRTGTINYGYTFGSGTRLTVV.

This clonotype was seen more than once but under ten times. This chain joins TRBV5-1 and TRBJ2-1; possible D gene TRBD2, 6 bases. Germline values: CDR1 SGHRS, CDR2 YFSETQ. V dropped 0 bases and J dropped 3 bases, with 16 bases sitting between them. CDR3 length: 17 residues. CDR3 amino acids: CASSLVPGMGGYNEQFF. The DNA of the CDR3 is TGCGCCAGCAGCTTGGTCCCTGGGATGGGAGGCTACAATGAGCAGTTCTTC.

A few counts support this clonotype. The J gene is TRBJ1-2, the V gene TRBV14, with D possibly being TRBD1 (5 bases). The CDR3 length is 17 residues. Germline V gene data show CDR1 as SGHDN and CDR2 as FVKESK. Trimming took off 4 bases at V and 3 bases at J, with 21 bases between the two ends. As DNA, the CDR3 is TGTGCCAGCAGCCCAAGGCGGGGGGTAAGCCCGCACTATGGCTACACCTTC. Translation gives CASSPRRGVSPHYGYTF.

This clonotype came up a few times. The chain carries TRBV7-6 and TRBJ2-5, with TRBD2 identical over 16 bases. CDR1 is SGHVS, CDR2 FNYEAQ, per germline. The CDR3 runs to 18 residues. V was pared by 5 bases and J by 1 base, with 7 bases of the junction left unmatched. The CDR3 protein is CASSRGTSGGAVQETQYF. The CDR3 DNA follows: TGTGCCAGCAGCCGTGGGACTAGCGGGGGGGCAGTCCAAGAGACCCAGTACTTC.

Written as DNA, the CDR3 is TGTGCCAGCAGCCCCCCGGGACAGGGGGCAGGTGGGGCCAACGTCCTGACTTTC. Its translation: CASSPPGQGAGGANVLTF. The gene calls are TRBV13 and TRBJ2-6, with TRBD1 identical over 12 bases. V gave up 5 bases and J gave up 3 bases; unmatched junction bases: 8. This CDR3 spans 18 amino acids. Germline CDR1 and CDR2: PRHDT and FYEKMQ (reference sequence).

V gene TRBV3-1 combines with J gene TRBJ2-1; the match to TRBD2 covers 10 bases. This CDR3 is built from 18 residues. Trimming cost V 5 bases and J 0 bases; bases outside gene matches: 10. Per the germline V gene, CDR1 is LGHDT and CDR2 is YNNKEL (reference sequence). The CDR3, as DNA: TGTGCCAGCAGCTTCCGGACTAGCGGTCCCAGCTCCTACAATGAGCAGTTCTTC. This encodes CASSFRTSGPSSYNEQFF.

This clonotype was detected only a few times. The chain carries TRBV5-1 and TRBJ1-6; D is undetermined. The CDR3 is made up of 15 amino acids. The V end lost 0 bases, the J end lost 7 bases, and 11 bases lay between the germline ends. Germline CDR1 and CDR2: SGHRS and YFSETQ. The CDR3, as DNA: TGCGCCAGCAGCTTGGTGTGGACGCAGAATTCACCCCTCCACTTT. It encodes CASSLVWTQNSPLHF.

This clonotype was picked up many times. This chain uses TRBV24-1 with TRBJ2-3; D remains unclear. This CDR3 is built from 15 residues. Germline CDR1 and CDR2: KGHDR and SFDVKD. The V end lost 3 bases, the J end lost 2 bases, and 11 bases lay between the germline ends. The CDR3 loop reads CATSDPFSHTDTQYF. CDR3 sequence (DNA): TGTGCCACCAGTGATCCTTTCAGCCACACAGATACGCAGTATTTT.

In this sample, this clonotype turned up many times. CDR3: CASTPNSNEQFF. CDR3 nucleotide sequence: TGTGCCAGCACCCCGAACTCCAATGAGCAGTTCTTC. V usage is TRBV7-9 and J usage is TRBJ2-1; D remains unclear. From germline, CDR1 is SEHNR and CDR2 FQNEAQ (reference sequence). The CDR3 is made up of 12 amino acids. V was trimmed by 7 bases and J by 6 bases, leaving 10 bases between them.

This clonotype was picked up many times. The chain has TRBV3-1 and TRBJ1-4; weak D call: TRBD1 (5 bases). The germline V gene encodes CDR1 LGHDT and CDR2 YNNKEL (reference sequence). The CDR3 consists of 16 residues. Trimming cost V 1 base and J 2 bases, with 11 bases left between them. The CDR3 bases are TGTGCCAGCAGCCAAGGGGAAGGGACTACTAATGAAAAACTGTTTTTT. It codes for CASSQGEGTTNEKLFF.

CDR3 protein: CSARDLAGVIDTQYF. DNA for the CDR3: TGCAGTGCTAGAGATCTGGCGGGGGTGATAGATACGCAGTATTTT. The rearrangement links TRBV20-1 to TRBJ2-3, with 7 bases aligning to TRBD2. Germline CDR1 DFQATT, CDR2 SNEGSKA (reference sequence). The ends lost 0 bases at V and 5 bases at J; junction bases unmatched: 8. This CDR3 comprises 15 residues.

The sample holds many counts of this clonotype. This chain uses TRBV7-9 with TRBJ2-2, with 9 nucleotides matching TRBD2. CDR3 length: 16 residues. V lost 5 bases to trimming and J lost 2 bases; unmatched junction nucleotides: 6. From germline, CDR1 is SEHNR and CDR2 FQNEAQ (reference sequence). The CDR3 here is CASSLTSGSNTGELFF. The CDR3, as DNA: TGTGCCAGCAGCCTCACTAGCGGGTCTAACACCGGGGAGCTGTTTTTT.

Many counts were recorded for this clonotype. This chain links TRBV4-1 with TRBJ1-1, with a tentative D call TRBD1 (5 bases). The germline CDR1 and CDR2 sequences are MGHRA and YSYEKL. The length of the CDR3 is 15 residues. Deletions cut 4 bases from V and 0 bases from J, with 12 bases between. CDR3 nucleotides: TGCGCCAGCAGCCCTATGGGACGGTTGAACACTGAAGCTTTCTTT. Translation gives CASSPMGRLNTEAFF.

The chain employs TRBV5-6 and TRBJ1-1; unclear D gene. Germline assignment: CDR1 SGHDT and CDR2 YYEEEE. The CDR3 totals 14 residues. V was clipped by 3 bases and J by 3 bases, with 12 bases between them. The CDR3 is CASSSDEWDTEAFF. As DNA, the CDR3 is TGTGCCAGCAGCTCAGACGAGTGGGACACTGAAGCTTTCTTT.

The V gene is TRBV6-1, the J gene TRBJ1-5; D is possibly TRBD1 (5 bases). Germline V lookup: CDR1 MNHNS, CDR2 SASEGT. CDR3 length equals 15 residues. V was cut by 8 bases and J by 4 bases, with 18 bases left in between. For the CDR3, the DNA is TGTGCCAGCGGCCTACGGGGGGACGGGAATCAGCCCCAGCATTTT. Translated: CASGLRGDGNQPQHF.

The gene calls are TRBV5-1 and TRBJ1-2; 7 bases agree with TRBD1. With 3 bases clipped from V and 4 bases from J, the junction kept 6 bases outside the gene matches. The CDR3 totals 14 residues. Germline V gives CDR1 SGHRS, CDR2 YFSETQ. The CDR3 DNA follows: TGCGCCAGCAGCTCGCAGGGGGGATCCTATGGCTACACCTTC. Amino acid sequence: CASSSQGGSYGYTF.

This clonotype has a count of ten or more. The V and J genes are TRBV3-1 and TRBJ1-3; D gene ambiguous. CDR3 length: 16 residues. The V gene's germline CDR1 is LGHDT and CDR2 YNNKEL (reference sequence). Trimming left V 3 bases short and J 1 base short, with 13 bases between. Here the CDR3 reads CASSQGGGKSGNTIYF. Here the CDR3 DNA reads TGTGCCAGCAGCCAGGGTGGCGGAAAATCTGGAAACACCATATATTTT. Full variable domain (missing parts from reference TRBV3-1 and TRBJ1-3): DTAVSQTPKYLVTQMGNDKSIKCEQNLGHDTMYWYKQDSKKFLKIMFSYNNKELIINETVPNRFSPKSPDKAHLNLHINSLELGDSAVYFCASSQGGGKSGNTIYFGEGSWLTVV.